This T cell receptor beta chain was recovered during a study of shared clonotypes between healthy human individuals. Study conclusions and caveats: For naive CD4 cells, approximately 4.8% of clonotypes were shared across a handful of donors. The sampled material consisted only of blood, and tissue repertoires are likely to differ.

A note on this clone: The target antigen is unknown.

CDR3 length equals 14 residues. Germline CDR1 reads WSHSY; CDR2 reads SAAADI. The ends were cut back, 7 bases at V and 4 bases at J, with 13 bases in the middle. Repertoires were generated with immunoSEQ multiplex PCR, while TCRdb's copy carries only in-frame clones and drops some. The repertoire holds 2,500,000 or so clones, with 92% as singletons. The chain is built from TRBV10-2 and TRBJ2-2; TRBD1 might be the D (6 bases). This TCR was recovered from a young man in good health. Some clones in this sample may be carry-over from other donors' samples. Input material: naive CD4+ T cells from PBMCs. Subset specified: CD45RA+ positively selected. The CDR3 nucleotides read TGCGCCAGCACCACGACAGGACTCACCGGGGAGCTGTTTTTT. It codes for CASTTTGLTGELFF.